The rows below give T cell receptor beta chains drawn from one sample of a study of regulatory T cells in long-lasting Graves disease. TCRdb re-called the multiplex PCR reads through MiXCR, storing one row per CDR3 protein. The data hold about 220,000 distinct CDR3 sequences, with around 19% observed a single time. This same sample was also part of a study on T cells in Graves' hyperthyroidism and ophthalmopathy.

The material was peripheral blood mononuclear cells (PBMCs), obtained at new diagnosis, from a patient treated with antithyroid drugs. These receptors came from a woman in her twenties or thirties with Graves disease. The CDR3 runs from the conserved cysteine through the conserved F or W. A D gene is named only where the DNA matches it firmly.

NA | TRBJ1-1 | TRBV27 | CASSLYTRTEAFF
NA | TRBJ1-5 | TRBV7-8 | CASSLLSGREVEQPRHF
TRBD1 | TRBJ1-2 | TRBV5-1 | CASSSGQAAYGYTF
NA | TRBJ2-3 | TRBV7-6 | CASSLENTDTQYF
TRBD2 | TRBJ2-7 | TRBV10-3 | CAISLLAGGTYEQYF
NA | TRBJ1-1 | TRBV19 | CASSWQTPTEAFF
NA | TRBJ2-1 | TRBV9 | CASSSQDFNEQFF
TRBD2 | TRBJ2-3 | TRBV12-3/TRBV12-4 | CASAWGQRGPGADTQYF
NA | TRBJ2-1 | TRBV7-8 | CASSPQPLPSSYNEQFF
TRBD2 | TRBJ2-7 | TRBV20-1 | CSARDFLAETYEQYF
NA | TRBJ2-7 | TRBV28 | CASSSPSGTAAYEQYF
NA | TRBJ2-5 | TRBV28 | CASSLRRGGETQYF
NA | TRBJ1-3 | TRBV28 | CASSFRTAGNTIYF
TRBD2 | TRBJ2-7 | TRBV14 | CASSPPGLAYEQYF
NA | TRBJ2-5 | TRBV28 | CASSSTRAQYF
TRBD1 | TRBJ2-3 | TRBV6-5 | CASSSDRGGPDTQYF
NA | TRBJ2-7 | TRBV28 | CASSKGGRPYEQYF
NA | TRBJ2-4 | TRBV11-1 | CASLSPQNIQYF
NA | TRBJ1-4 | TRBV20-1 | CSANRPTNEKLFF
TRBD1 | TRBJ1-1 | TRBV5-1 | CASSLGGGLPNTEAFF
NA | TRBJ2-7 | TRBV27 | CASSWGGLVANEQYF
TRBD2 | TRBJ2-1 | TRBV9 | CASSVSGNSYNEQFF
TRBD1 | TRBJ2-1 | TRBV2 | CASGTAGQGFDEQFF
TRBD1 | TRBJ1-2 | TRBV2 | CASSETGGSGYTF
TRBD2 | TRBJ2-3 | TRBV2 | CASSEAAGGFDTQYF
NA | TRBJ1-1 | TRBV20-1 | CSAYRDTHMNTEAFF
TRBD2 | TRBJ2-1 | TRBV30 | CAWSLGLAARNEQFF
NA | TRBJ2-5 | TRBV14 | CASRHSTGKIETQYF
NA | TRBJ1-4 | TRBV10-2 | CASSSAGTYEKLFF
NA | TRBJ1-5 | TRBV2 | CASSEALTGFTYSSNQPQHF
NA | TRBJ1-3 | TRBV9 | CASSVDTSGNTIYF
NA | TRBJ2-3 | TRBV29-1 | CSVEDLKADTQYF
NA | TRBJ2-7 | TRBV7-6 | CASSPRQRANEQYF
NA | TRBJ1-4 | TRBV6-1 | CASSQGWGTNEKLFF
TRBD2 | TRBJ2-3 | TRBV7-8 | CASSLGPSGDTQYF
NA | TRBJ1-1 | TRBV6-1 | CASLTGGERGTEAFF
TRBD2 | TRBJ2-1 | TRBV7-2 | CASSSSGSGNEQFF
TRBD2 | TRBJ2-5 | TRBV9 | CASSPSGRQETQHF
NA | TRBJ2-2 | TRBV12-3/TRBV12-4 | CASSPLRDTGELFF
TRBD2 | TRBJ2-5 | TRBV4-1 | CASSQPSGGARETQYF
NA | TRBJ2-3 | TRBV3-1 | CANSQGRSTDTQYF
NA | TRBJ1-2 | TRBV14 | CASSQDGILRGYTF
TRBD1 | TRBJ1-1 | TRBV5-1 | CASSPRDRGQGEAFF
TRBD2 | TRBJ2-3 | TRBV9 | CASSAQRGETDTQYF
NA | TRBJ1-2 | TRBV4-1 | CASSRPGQVKFHGYTF
TRBD2 | TRBJ2-5 | TRBV4-1 | CASSRPGLADQETQYF
NA | TRBJ2-2 | TRBV5-1 | CASSLAGSTGELFF
TRBD1 | TRBJ2-5 | TRBV4-2 | CASSPLKGQQETQYF
NA | TRBJ1-1 | TRBV6-1 | CASILGVGLGNTEAFF
NA | TRBJ1-2 | TRBV12-3/TRBV12-4 | CASTLLRGPYGYTF
NA | TRBJ1-3 | TRBV6-1 | CASRESNRAMVLF
NA | TRBJ1-5 | TRBV15 | CATSRERVLGNQPQHF
NA | TRBJ1-1 | TRBV11-3 | CASSPPRVSTEAFF
TRBD1 | TRBJ1-1 | TRBV5-6 | CASSLVGFDAGGAEAFF
TRBD2 | TRBJ2-3 | TRBV2 | CASSRAGGVTTQYF
NA | TRBJ1-3 | TRBV2 | CASLTMSSGNTIYF
TRBD1 | TRBJ1-5 | TRBV6-2/TRBV6-3 | CASRLRTTGRDQPQHF
TRBD1 | TRBJ1-1 | TRBV6-2/TRBV6-3 | CASIMDRVTEAFF